The clone carrying this T cell receptor (beta chain) was detected many times. Its antigen remains unidentified. As it was prepared, the TCRbeta library received unique molecular identifiers. Each CDR3 protein gets one entry after TCRdb re-called the PCR reads with MiXCR. The sample lists approximately 210,000 distinct CDR3 sequences, around a sixth occurring once. These data are taken from a study of T-cell reconstitution after alpha-beta-depleted transplantation in children. The germline gives CDR1 LGHNA, CDR2 YNFKEQ. Trimming cost V 2 bases and J 4 bases, with 12 bases left between them. This CDR3 is 14 amino acids long. General study findings and limits: Once a year had passed after transplant, T-cell counts and diversity came mostly from newly produced T cells. The high TCRbeta diversity at day 60 in some patients came from surviving recipient T cells and thymic progenitors. About two months after transplant, alpha-beta T cells reportedly came from several hundred expanded graft clones.

The sample in question was PBMCs, mostly from graft donor cells, obtained 360 days after TCRalphabeta/CD19-depleted stem cell transplant. The origin of this receptor is a male patient under 10 years old who had a stem cell transplant for acute lymphoblastic leukemia, so the T cells may come from the graft donor. The chain couples TRBV4-2 to TRBJ2-7; D might be TRBD1 (5 bases). CDR3 bases: TGTGCCAGCAGCCAACGGACACCGGATTACGAGCAGTACTTC. It specifies CASSQRTPDYEQYF.